This T cell receptor beta chain was documented in a study of naive and memory T cell subsets. Two oligonucleotides, mixed equimolar, formed the beta constant-region primer covering TRBC1 and TRBC2. The ligated cDNA underwent four PCR rounds using SP2 and nested alpha and beta constant-region primers. TCRdb re-called the UMI-ligation and nested PCR reads with MiXCR, one entry per CDR3 protein. The sample shows about 150,000 distinct CDR3 sequences, 20% to 25% of them seen only once. Whole-study results and caveats: A few larger clonotypes appeared in naive repertoires, especially CD8, possibly memory cells re-expressing CD45RA.

In germline, CDR1 is LNHDA, CDR2 SQIVND (reference sequence). Trimming took 6 bases from V and 0 from J; bases not matched to a gene: 6. CDR3 length: 16 amino acids. This clonotype was recorded many times. The antigen remains unidentified. The TCR originated in a human donor in good health. The material sequenced was naive CD4+ T cells from blood. V is TRBV19 and J is TRBJ2-1, with 9 nucleotides matching TRBD2. The CDR3 DNA reads TGTGCCAGTAGCCGGACTAGCGTAATCTCCTACAATGAGCAGTTCTTC. It is translated as CASSRTSVISYNEQFF.